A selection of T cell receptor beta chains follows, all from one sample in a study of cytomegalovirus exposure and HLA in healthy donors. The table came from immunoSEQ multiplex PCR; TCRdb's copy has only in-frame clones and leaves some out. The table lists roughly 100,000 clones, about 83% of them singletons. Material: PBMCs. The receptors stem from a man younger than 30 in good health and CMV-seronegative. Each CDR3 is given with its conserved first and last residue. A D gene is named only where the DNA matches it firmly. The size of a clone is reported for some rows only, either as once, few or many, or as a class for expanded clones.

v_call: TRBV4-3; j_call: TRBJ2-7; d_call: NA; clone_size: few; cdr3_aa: CASSPAMGSYEHYF; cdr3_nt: TGCGCGAGCAGCCCGGCCATGGGTAGCTACGAGCACTACTTC
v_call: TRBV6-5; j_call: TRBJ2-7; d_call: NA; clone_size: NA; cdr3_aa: CASSFLASNYEQYF; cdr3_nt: TGTGCCAGCAGTTTTCTAGCGTCGAACTACGAGCAGTACTTC
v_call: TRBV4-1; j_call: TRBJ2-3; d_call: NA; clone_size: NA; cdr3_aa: CASSQEVRGPPATDTQYF; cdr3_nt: TGCGCCAGCAGCCAAGAGGTTAGGGGCCCCCCTGCCACAGATACGCAGTATTTT
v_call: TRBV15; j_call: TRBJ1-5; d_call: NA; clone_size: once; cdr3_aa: CATRGGDNQPQHF; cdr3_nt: TGTGCCACCAGGGGGGGAGACAATCAGCCCCAGCATTTT
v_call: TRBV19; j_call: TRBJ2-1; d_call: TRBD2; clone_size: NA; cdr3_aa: CASSPGLAGGWSSYNEQFF; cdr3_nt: TGCGCCAGTAGTCCGGGACTAGCGGGAGGCTGGAGCTCCTACAACGAGCAGTTCTTC
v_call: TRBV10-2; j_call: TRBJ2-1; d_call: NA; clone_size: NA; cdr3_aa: CASSDPSLNEQFF; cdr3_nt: TGCGCCAGCAGTGACCCAAGCCTCAATGAGCAGTTCTTC
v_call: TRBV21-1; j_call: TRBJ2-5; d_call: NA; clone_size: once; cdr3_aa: CASSKGRGIGEETQYF; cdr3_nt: TGTGCCAGCAGCAAAGGCCGGGGGATTGGGGAAGAGACCCAGTACTTC
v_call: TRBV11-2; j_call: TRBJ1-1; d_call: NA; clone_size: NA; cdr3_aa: CASSLGEGLNTEAFF; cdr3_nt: TGTGCCAGCAGCTTAGGGGAGGGGTTGAACACTGAAGCTTTCTTT
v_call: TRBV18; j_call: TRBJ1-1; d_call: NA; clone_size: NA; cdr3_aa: CASSPTEDKAFF; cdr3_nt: TGTGCCAGCTCACCCACGGAGGATAAAGCTTTCTTT
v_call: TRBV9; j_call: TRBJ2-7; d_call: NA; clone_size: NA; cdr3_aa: CASSPWRSSYEQYF; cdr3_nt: TGTGCCAGCAGCCCCTGGAGGAGCTCCTACGAGCAGTACTTC
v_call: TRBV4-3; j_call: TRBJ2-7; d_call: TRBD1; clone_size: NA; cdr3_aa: CASSQDLGDRTSYEQYF; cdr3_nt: TGCGCCAGCAGCCAAGATTTGGGGGACAGAACCTCCTACGAGCAGTACTTC
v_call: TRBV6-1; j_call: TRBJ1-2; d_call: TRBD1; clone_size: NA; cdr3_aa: CASSGQGRSYGYTF; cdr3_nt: TGTGCCAGCAGTGGACAGGGGAGGAGCTATGGCTACACCTTC
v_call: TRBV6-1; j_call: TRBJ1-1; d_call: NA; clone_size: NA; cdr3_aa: CASRMDSFKAFF; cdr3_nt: TGTGCCAGCAGAATGGACAGTTTTAAAGCTTTCTTT
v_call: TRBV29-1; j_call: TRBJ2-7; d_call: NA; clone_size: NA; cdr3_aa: CSVSDRYEQYF; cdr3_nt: TGCAGCGTTAGCGACAGGTACGAGCAGTACTTC
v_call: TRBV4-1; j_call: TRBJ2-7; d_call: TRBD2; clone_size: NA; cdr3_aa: CASSQQGLAGYEQYF; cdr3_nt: TGCGCCAGCAGCCAACAAGGGCTAGCGGGATACGAGCAGTACTTC
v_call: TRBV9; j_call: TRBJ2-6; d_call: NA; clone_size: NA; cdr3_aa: CASSVWEAGANVLTF; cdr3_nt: TGTGCCAGCAGCGTATGGGAGGCTGGGGCCAACGTCCTGACTTTC
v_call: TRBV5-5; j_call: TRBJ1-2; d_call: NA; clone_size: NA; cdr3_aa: CASSLGGTNYGYTF; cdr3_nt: TGTGCCAGCAGCTTGGGAGGGACTAACTATGGCTACACCTTC
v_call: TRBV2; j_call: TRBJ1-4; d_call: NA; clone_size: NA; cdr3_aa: CASSEDGQGYREKLFF; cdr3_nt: TGTGCCAGCAGTGAAGATGGGCAGGGCTATCGGGAAAAACTGTTTTTT
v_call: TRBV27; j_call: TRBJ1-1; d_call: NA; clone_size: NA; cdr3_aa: CASSSPRGIMNTEAFF; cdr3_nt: TGTGCCAGCAGTTCACCCCGGGGAATTATGAACACTGAAGCTTTCTTT
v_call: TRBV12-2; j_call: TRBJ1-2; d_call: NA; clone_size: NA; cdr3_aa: CASPRDTANYGYTF; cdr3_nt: TGTGCAAGTCCCCGAGACACCGCTAACTATGGCTACACCTTC
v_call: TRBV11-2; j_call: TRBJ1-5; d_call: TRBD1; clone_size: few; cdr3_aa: CASSLRQGANQPQHF; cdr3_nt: TGTGCCAGCAGCTTAAGGCAGGGGGCTAATCAGCCCCAGCATTTT
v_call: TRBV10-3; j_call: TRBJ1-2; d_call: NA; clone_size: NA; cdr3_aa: CAISESVQSYGYTF; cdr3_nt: TGTGCCATCAGTGAGTCAGTACAGAGCTATGGCTACACCTTC
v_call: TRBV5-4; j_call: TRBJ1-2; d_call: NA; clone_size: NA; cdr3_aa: CASSLEGASGYTF; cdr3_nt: TGTGCCAGCAGCTTGGAGGGAGCGAGTGGCTACACCTTC
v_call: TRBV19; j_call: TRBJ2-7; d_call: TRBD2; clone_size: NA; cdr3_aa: CASSFSGRAYEQYF; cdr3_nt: TGTGCCAGTAGTTTCAGCGGGAGGGCCTACGAGCAGTACTTC
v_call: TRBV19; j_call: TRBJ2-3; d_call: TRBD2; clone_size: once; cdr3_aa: CASSIASGTTDTQYF; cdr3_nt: TGTGCCAGTAGTATAGCTAGCGGGACCACAGATACGCAGTATTTT
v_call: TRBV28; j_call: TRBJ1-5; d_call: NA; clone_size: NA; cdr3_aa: CASSRDSFPNQPQHF; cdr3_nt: TGTGCCAGCAGCCGCGACAGCTTCCCTAATCAGCCCCAGCATTTT
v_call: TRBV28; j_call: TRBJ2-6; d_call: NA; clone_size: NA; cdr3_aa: CASSTGGPSGANVLTF; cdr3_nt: TGTGCCAGCAGTACGGGCGGGCCATCTGGGGCCAACGTCCTGACTTTC
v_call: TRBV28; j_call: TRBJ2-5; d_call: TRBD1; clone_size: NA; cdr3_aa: CASRRQGQETQYF; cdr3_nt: TGTGCCAGCAGGAGACAGGGTCAAGAGACCCAGTACTTC
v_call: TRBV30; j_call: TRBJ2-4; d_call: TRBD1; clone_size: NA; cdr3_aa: CAWGQGGNIQYF; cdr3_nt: TGTGCCTGGGGACAGGGGGGAAACATTCAGTACTTC
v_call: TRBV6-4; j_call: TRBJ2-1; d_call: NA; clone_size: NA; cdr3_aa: CASSDSVSDNEQFF; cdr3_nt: TGTGCCAGCAGTGACTCGGTGTCAGACAATGAGCAGTTCTTC
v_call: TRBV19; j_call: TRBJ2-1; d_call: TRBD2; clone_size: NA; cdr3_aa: CASSTSGRNEQFF; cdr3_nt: TGTGCCAGTAGTACTAGCGGGAGAAATGAGCAGTTCTTC
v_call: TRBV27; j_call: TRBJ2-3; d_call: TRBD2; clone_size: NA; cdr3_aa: CASSTGLAGYTQYF; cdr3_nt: TGTGCCAGCAGTACGGGACTAGCGGGTTATACGCAGTATTTT
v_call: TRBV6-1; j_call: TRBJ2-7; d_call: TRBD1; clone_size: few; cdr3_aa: CASSEGDSSYEQYF; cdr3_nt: TGTGCCAGCAGTGAAGGGGACAGCTCCTACGAGCAGTACTTC
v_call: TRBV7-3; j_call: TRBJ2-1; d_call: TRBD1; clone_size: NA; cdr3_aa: CASSPRGQGNEQFF; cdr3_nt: TGTGCCAGCAGCCCGAGAGGACAGGGGAATGAGCAGTTCTTC
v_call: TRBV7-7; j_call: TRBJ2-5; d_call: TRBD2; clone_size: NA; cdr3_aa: CASSVTSGMRETQYF; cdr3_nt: TGTGCTAGCAGCGTGACTAGCGGGATGCGAGAGACCCAGTACTTC
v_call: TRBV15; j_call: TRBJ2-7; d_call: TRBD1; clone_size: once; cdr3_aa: CATSRAGQGIYEQYF; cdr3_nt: TGTGCCACCAGCAGAGCGGGACAGGGGATCTACGAGCAGTACTTC
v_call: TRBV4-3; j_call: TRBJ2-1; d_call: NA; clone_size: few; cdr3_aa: CASSQSRSSYNEQFF; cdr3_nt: TGCGCCAGCAGCCAATCTAGGAGCTCCTACAATGAGCAGTTCTTC